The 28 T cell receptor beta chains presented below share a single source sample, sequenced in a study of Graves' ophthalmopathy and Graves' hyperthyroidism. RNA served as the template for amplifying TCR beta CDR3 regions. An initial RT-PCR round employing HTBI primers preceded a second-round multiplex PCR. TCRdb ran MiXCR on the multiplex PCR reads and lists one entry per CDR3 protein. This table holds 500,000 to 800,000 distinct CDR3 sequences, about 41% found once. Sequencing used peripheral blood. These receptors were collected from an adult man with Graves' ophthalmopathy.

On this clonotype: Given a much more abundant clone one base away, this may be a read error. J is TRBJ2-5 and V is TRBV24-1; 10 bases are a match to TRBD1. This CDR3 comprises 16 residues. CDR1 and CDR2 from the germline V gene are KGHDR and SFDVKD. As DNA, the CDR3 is TGTGCCACCAGTGATCACGGGACAGGGGTTCAAGAGACCCGGTACTTC. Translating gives CATSDHGTGVQETRYF.

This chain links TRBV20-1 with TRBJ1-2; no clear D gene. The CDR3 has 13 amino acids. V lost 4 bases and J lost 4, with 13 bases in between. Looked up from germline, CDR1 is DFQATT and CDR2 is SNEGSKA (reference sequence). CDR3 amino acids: CSATFESGYGYTF. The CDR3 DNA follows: TGCAGTGCTACCTTTGAATCTGGCTATGGCTACACCTTC.

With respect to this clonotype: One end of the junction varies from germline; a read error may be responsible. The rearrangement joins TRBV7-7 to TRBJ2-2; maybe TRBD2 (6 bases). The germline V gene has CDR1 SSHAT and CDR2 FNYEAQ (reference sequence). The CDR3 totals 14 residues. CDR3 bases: TGTGCTAGCAGCTCGGGAGTAGGGACCGGGGAGCTGTTTTTT. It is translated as CASSSGVGTGELFF.

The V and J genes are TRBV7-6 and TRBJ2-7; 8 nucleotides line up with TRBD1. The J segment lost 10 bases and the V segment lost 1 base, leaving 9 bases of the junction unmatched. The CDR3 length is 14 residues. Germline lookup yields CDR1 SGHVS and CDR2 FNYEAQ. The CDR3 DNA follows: TGTGCCAGCAGCTTAGGGACAGGGTCGTTGGATCAGTACTTC. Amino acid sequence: CASSLGTGSLDQYF.

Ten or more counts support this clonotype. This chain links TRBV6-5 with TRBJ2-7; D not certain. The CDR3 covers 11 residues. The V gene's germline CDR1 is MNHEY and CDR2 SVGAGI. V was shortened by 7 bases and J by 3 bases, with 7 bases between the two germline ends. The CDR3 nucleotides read TGTGCCAGCACCGACCGCTACGAGCAGTACTTC. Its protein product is CASTDRYEQYF.

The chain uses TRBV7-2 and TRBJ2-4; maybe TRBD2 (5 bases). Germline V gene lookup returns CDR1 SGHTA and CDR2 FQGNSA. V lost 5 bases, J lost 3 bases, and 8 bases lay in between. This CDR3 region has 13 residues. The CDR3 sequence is CASSPRDKNIQYF. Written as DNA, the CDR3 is TGTGCCAGCAGCCCGAGGGACAAAAACATTCAGTACTTC. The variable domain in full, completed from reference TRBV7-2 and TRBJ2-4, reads GAGVSQSPSNKVTEKGKDVELRCDPISGHTALYWYRQSLGQGLEFLIYFQGNSAPDKSGLPSDRFSAERTGGSVSTLTIQRTQQEDSAVYLCASSPRDKNIQYFGAGTRLSVL.

CDR3: CASSPQRSGANAFF. CDR3 DNA: TGTGCCAGCTCACCTCAGAGGAGTGGGGCGAATGCTTTCTTT. The chain recombines TRBV9 with TRBJ1-1, with D tentatively TRBD1 (5 bases). Between the trimmed V and J ends, which lost 7 bases and 11 bases, there was a span of 24 bases. The CDR3 runs to 14 residues. In germline, CDR1 is SGDLS, CDR2 YYNGEE.

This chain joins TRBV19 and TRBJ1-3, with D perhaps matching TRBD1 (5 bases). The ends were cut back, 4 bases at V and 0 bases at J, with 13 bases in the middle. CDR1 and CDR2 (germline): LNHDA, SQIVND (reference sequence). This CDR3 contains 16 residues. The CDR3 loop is CASSTGLSGSGNTIYF. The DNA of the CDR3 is TGTGCCAGTAGTACGGGACTTTCGGGCTCTGGAAACACCATATATTTT.

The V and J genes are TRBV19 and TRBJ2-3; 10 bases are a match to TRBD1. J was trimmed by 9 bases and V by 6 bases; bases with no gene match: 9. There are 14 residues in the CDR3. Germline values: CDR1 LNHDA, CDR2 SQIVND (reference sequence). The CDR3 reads CASRPGQGPGTQYF. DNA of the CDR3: TGTGCCAGTAGACCGGGACAGGGGCCGGGGACGCAGTATTTT.

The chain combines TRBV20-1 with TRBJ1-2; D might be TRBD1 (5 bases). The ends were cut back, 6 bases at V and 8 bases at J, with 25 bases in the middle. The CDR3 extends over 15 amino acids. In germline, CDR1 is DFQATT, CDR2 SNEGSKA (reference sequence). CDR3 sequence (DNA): TGCAGTGCCACACTCAGGGAGGTAGCAGCGCGAGGCTACACCTTC. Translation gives CSATLREVAARGYTF.

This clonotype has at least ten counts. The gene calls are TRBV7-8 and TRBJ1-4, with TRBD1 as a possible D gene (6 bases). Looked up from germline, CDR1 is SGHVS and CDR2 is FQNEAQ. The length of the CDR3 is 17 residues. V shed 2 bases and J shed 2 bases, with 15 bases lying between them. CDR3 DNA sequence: TGTGCCAGCAGCTTACAGGGGAAGGTAACGACTAATGAAAAACTGTTTTTT. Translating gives CASSLQGKVTTNEKLFF.

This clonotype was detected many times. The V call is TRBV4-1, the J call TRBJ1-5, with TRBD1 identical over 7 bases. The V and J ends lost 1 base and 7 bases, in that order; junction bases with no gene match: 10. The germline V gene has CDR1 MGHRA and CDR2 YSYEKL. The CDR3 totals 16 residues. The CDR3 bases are TGCGCCAGCAGCCAAGGACAAGGGGGCGCAGGGCAGCCCCAGCATTTT. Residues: CASSQGQGGAGQPQHF.

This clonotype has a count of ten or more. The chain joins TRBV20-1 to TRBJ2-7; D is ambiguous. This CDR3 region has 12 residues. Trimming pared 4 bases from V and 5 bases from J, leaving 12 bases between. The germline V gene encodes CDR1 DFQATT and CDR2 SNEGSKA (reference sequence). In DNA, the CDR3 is TGCAGTGCTACCCGGACGGCGCACGAGCAGTACTTC. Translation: CSATRTAHEQYF.

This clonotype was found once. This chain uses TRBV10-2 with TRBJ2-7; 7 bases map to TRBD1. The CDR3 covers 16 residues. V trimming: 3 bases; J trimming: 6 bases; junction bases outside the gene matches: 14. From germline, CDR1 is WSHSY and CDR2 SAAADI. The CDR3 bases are TGCGCCAGCAGTGACTTCGACAGGGAACGTTCCGGCGAGCAGTACTTC. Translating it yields CASSDFDRERSGEQYF.

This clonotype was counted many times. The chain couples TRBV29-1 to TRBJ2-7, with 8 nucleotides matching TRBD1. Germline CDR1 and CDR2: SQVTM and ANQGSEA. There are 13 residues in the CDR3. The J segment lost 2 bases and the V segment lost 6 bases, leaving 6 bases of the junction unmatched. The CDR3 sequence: CSVGGQGTYEQYF. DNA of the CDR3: TGCAGCGTGGGAGGACAGGGAACCTACGAGCAGTACTTC.

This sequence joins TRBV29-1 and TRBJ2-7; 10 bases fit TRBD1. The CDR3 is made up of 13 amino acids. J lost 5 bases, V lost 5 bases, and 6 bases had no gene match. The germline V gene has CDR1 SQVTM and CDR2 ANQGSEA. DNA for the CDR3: TGCAGCGTTACCGGACAGGGGGGCAACGAGCAGTACTTC. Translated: CSVTGQGGNEQYF.

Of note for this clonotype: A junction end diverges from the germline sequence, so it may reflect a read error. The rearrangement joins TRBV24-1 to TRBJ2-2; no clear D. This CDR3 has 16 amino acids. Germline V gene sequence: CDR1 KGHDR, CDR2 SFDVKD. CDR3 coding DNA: TGTGCCAGCAGTTACGGCCGCTATCCCTGGACCGGGGAGCTGTTTTTT. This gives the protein CASSYGRYPWTGELFF.

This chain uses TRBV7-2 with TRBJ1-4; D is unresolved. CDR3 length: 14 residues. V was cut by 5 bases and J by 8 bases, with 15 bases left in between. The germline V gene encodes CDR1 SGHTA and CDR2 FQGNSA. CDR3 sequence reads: CASSPRAGNEKLFF. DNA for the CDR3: TGTGCCAGCAGCCCTAGGGCGGGCAACGAAAAACTGTTTTTT.

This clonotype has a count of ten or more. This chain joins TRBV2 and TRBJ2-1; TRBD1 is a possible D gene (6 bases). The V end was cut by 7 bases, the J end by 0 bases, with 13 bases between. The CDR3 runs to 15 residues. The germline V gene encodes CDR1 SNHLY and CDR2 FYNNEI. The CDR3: CASTMDSTSYNEQFF. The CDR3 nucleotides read TGTGCCAGCACCATGGACAGCACCTCCTACAATGAGCAGTTCTTC.

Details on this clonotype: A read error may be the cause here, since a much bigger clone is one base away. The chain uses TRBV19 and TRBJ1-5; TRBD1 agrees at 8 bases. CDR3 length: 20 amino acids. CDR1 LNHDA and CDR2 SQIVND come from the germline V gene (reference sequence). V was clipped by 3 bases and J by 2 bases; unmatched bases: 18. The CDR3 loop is CASSMGGKDRAPARNQPQHF. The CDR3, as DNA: TGTGCCAGTAGTATGGGTGGTAAGGACAGGGCCCCCGCACGCAATCAGCCCCAGCATTTT.

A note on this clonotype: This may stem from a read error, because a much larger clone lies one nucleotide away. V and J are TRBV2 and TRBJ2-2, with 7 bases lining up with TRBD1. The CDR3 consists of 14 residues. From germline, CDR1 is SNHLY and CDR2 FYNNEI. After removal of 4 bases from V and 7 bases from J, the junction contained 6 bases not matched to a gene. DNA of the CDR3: TGTGCCAGCAGTGCAAGGGGGCCGTTCGGGGAGCTGTTTTTT. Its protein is CASSARGPFGELFF.

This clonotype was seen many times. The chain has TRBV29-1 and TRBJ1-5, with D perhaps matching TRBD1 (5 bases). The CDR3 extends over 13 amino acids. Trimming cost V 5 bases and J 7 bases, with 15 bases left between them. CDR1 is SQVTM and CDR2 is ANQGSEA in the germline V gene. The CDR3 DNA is TGCAGCGTTCAAGTGGGGGGAGCACAGCCCCAGCATTTT. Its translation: CSVQVGGAQPQHF.

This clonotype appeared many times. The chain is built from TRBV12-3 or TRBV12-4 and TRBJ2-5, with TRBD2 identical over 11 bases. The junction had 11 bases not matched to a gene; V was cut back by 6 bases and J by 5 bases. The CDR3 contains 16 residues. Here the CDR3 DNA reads TGTGCCAGCAGCTCCGGCGGACTAGCGGGCATGGAGACCCAGTACTTC. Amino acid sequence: CASSSGGLAGMETQYF.

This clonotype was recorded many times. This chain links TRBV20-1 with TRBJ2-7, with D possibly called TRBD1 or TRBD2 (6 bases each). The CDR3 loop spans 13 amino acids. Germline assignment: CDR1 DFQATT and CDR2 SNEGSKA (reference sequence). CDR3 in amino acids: CSPRGDKSYEQYF. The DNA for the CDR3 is TGCAGCCCAAGGGGGGACAAATCCTACGAGCAGTACTTC.

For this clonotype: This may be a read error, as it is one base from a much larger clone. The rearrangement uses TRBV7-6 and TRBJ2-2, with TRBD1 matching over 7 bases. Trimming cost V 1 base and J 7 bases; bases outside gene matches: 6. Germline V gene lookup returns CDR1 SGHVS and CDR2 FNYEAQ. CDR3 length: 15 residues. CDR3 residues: CASSLGRQGGGELFF. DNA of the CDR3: TGTGCCAGCAGCTTAGGTAGACAGGGTGGCGGGGAGCTGTTTTTT. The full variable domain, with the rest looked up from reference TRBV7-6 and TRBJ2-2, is GAGVSQSPRYKVTKRGQDVALRCDPISGHVSLYWYRQALGQGPEFLTYFNYEAQQDKSGLPNDRFSAERPEGSISTLTIQRTEQRDSAMYRCASSLGRQGGGELFFGEGSRLTVL.

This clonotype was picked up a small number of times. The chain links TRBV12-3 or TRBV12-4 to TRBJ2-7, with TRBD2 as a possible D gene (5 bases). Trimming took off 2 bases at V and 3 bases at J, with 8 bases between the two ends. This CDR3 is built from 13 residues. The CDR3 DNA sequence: TGTGCCAGCAGTTTATTCAGCGGCTACGAGCAGTACTTC. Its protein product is CASSLFSGYEQYF.

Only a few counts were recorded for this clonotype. The CDR3 nucleotides read TGTGCCAGCAGTGCGTCGGGACTAGCGGGAGACGAGCAGTACTTC. Its translation: CASSASGLAGDEQYF. The rearrangement links TRBV2 to TRBJ2-7; 14 bases fit TRBD2. The CDR3 has 15 residues. Per germline, CDR1 SNHLY and CDR2 FYNNEI. J gave up 5 bases and V 4 bases, and 4 bases lay outside the gene matches.

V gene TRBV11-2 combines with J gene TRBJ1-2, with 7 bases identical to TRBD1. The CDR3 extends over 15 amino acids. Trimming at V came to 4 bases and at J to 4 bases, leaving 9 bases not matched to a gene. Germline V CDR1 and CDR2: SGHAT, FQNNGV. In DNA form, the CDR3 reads TGTGCCAGCAGCTCACTACAGGGGTCGGGCTATGGCTACACCTTC. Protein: CASSSLQGSGYGYTF.